These T cell receptor beta chains were read from a single sample in a study of graft-versus-host responses after intestinal transplantation. The repertoire was sequenced with immunoSEQ multiplex PCR; TCRdb's copy has only in-frame clones and lacks some. The sample holds some 70,000 clones, around 86% seen once. Their specific antigens are unknown. This sample comprised unstimulated CD8+ T cells sorted from spleen or lymph node cells, obtained before transplant. These receptor sequences come from a human donor who was the organ donor for an intestinal transplant. Both conserved end residues are part of each CDR3. D genes are given only for firm matches. A row's size may be missing; if present it is once, few, many or a size class.

>TRBJ2-2|TRBV6-1|-|-
TGTGCCAGCAGTACTGGACGGGACACCGGGGAGCTGTTTTTT
CASSTGRDTGELFF
>TRBJ1-1|TRBV7-9|-|once
TGTGCCAGCAGCTTAGAGGTAGGCCGACTGAACACTGAAGCTTTCTTT
CASSLEVGRLNTEAFF
>TRBJ1-1|TRBV4-1|-|-
TGCGCCAGCAGCCAAGGTTGGGCAGAGGGGACCATGAACACTGAAGCTTTCTTT
CASSQGWAEGTMNTEAFF
>TRBJ2-1|TRBV19|TRBD1|-
TGTGCCAGTGGATTTGGGACAGGGGGCTGGAATGAGCAGTTCTTC
CASGFGTGGWNEQFF
>TRBJ1-2|TRBV5-1|-|-
TGCGCCAGCAGCTTGGTCGGGGGTTCGTATAACTATGGCTACACCTTC
CASSLVGGSYNYGYTF
>TRBJ2-1|TRBV27|TRBD1|-
TGTGCCAGCAGCTCCGCGGGACAGGTCAATGAGCAGTTCTTC
CASSSAGQVNEQFF
>TRBJ2-7|TRBV2|TRBD1|-
TGTGCCAGCAGTTGGGACAGGGAGAAGCAGTACTTC
CASSWDREKQYF
>TRBJ1-5|TRBV10-3|-|-
TGTGCCATCAGTGACTTCGACAGGCCCGAATGGCCCCAGCATTTT
CAISDFDRPEWPQHF
>TRBJ2-7|TRBV28|-|-
TGTGCCAGCAGTTTATTTGTCACACCAATTCAAGGGACTTACTACGAGCAGTACTTC
CASSLFVTPIQGTYYEQYF
>TRBJ2-2|TRBV6-1|-|-
TGTGCCAGCAGTGAAAGCTTCGGGTACACCGGGGAGCTGTTTTTT
CASSESFGYTGELFF
>TRBJ2-2|TRBV9|TRBD1|-
TGTGCCAGCAGCGTCCGGGACAGGGAGAGCACCGGGGAGCTGTTTTTT
CASSVRDRESTGELFF
>TRBJ1-3|TRBV6-5|-|few
TGTGCCAGCAGTTCCGCGGGACCGAGCTCTGGAAACACCATATATTTT
CASSSAGPSSGNTIYF
>TRBJ2-1|TRBV7-2|-|-
TGTGCCAGCAGCTTAGAAGTTGGCAATGAGCAGTTCTTC
CASSLEVGNEQFF
>TRBJ2-7|TRBV4-2|-|few
TGTGCCAGCAGCCAAGACAGGGGGGTTGACGAGCAGTACTTC
CASSQDRGVDEQYF
>TRBJ2-3|TRBV5-1|-|many
TGCGCCAGCAGCTTGTTGGGGGGCTTAGATACGCAGTATTTT
CASSLLGGLDTQYF
>TRBJ2-6|TRBV2|-|-
TGTGCCAGCAGTGAGTTTCGGTTTTCTGGGGCCAACGTCCTGACTTTC
CASSEFRFSGANVLTF
>TRBJ2-1|TRBV7-6|-|-
TGTGCCAGCAGCGCACGACTAGTTTGGACTGAGCAGTTCTTC
CASSARLVWTEQFF
>TRBJ2-7|TRBV9|-|-
TGTGCCAGCAGCGGATCCGGCGAGCAGTACTTC
CASSGSGEQYF
>TRBJ1-2|TRBV19|-|-
TGTGCCAGTAGTCAACGGAAGGAAAACTATGGCTACACCTTC
CASSQRKENYGYTF
>TRBJ2-6|TRBV5-1|-|-
TGCGCCAGTTCTCAGGGCTCTGGGGCCAACGTCCTGACTTTC
CASSQGSGANVLTF
>TRBJ2-7|TRBV19|-|-
TGTGCCGGGGAAGGTGGAGGTGAGTACGAGCAGTACTTC
CAGEGGGEYEQYF
>TRBJ1-6|TRBV6-1|-|once
TGTGCCAGCAGTGAAGACATAACAGGGTCGTTGTATAATTCACCCCTCCACTTT
CASSEDITGSLYNSPLHF
>TRBJ1-6|TRBV4-1|-|-
TGCGCCAGCAGCCAAGATTCCGGGATCAATTCACCCCTCCACTTT
CASSQDSGINSPLHF
>TRBJ2-6|TRBV28|-|-
TGTGCCAGCATTCCAGGAGGGGGGTTTTTTTCTGGGGCCAACGTCCTGACTTTC
CASIPGGGFFSGANVLTF
>TRBJ1-1|TRBV28|-|once
TGTGCCAGCAGCCCGTTCGGAGACACTGAAGCTTTCTTT
CASSPFGDTEAFF
>TRBJ2-1|TRBV4-2|TRBD2|-
TGTGCCAGCAGCACCCCGGGGGGGCCTAACAATGAGCAGTTCTTC
CASSTPGGPNNEQFF
>TRBJ2-1|TRBV28|TRBD2|once
TGTGCCAGTGACTCTAGCGGGGGGGCGGACAATGAGCAGTTCTTC
CASDSSGGADNEQFF
>TRBJ2-2|TRBV7-9|TRBD2|-
TGTGCCAGCAGCCCCTCCCCGGCGGGGGGGAGGACCGGGGAGCTGTTTTTT
CASSPSPAGGRTGELFF
>TRBJ1-1|TRBV5-1|-|few
TGCGCCAGCAGCTTGGCCGGGAACACTGAAGCTTTCTTT
CASSLAGNTEAFF
>TRBJ1-1|TRBV4-1|-|-
TGCGCCAGCAGCCAAGATGCCAACACTGAAGCTTTCTTT
CASSQDANTEAFF
>TRBJ2-1|TRBV5-8|-|-
TGTGCCAGCAGGATGCAACAGGGTTCCTACAATGAGCAGTTCTTC
CASRMQQGSYNEQFF
>TRBJ1-2|TRBV2|-|large
TGTGCCAGCAGTGACGCAGGAGTAGCTAACTATGGCTACACCTTC
CASSDAGVANYGYTF
>TRBJ2-2|TRBV5-8|-|-
TGTGCCAGCAGCGACTCGATAGGGTCTAGGGGTGGACGATCCGGGGAGCTGTTTTTT
CASSDSIGSRGGRSGELFF
>TRBJ2-3|TRBV9|-|-
TGTGCCAGCAGCGTAGCTGGCGGACTTCCCACAGATACGCAGTATTTT
CASSVAGGLPTDTQYF
>TRBJ2-1|TRBV10-2|-|-
TGCGCCAGCAGCCGGGGGGCTCACAATGAGCAGTTCTTC
CASSRGAHNEQFF
>TRBJ1-1|TRBV2|TRBD1|-
TGTGCCAGCAGGACAATAAGACCCGGGACAGGGGCGTATGAAGCTTTCTTT
CASRTIRPGTGAYEAFF
>TRBJ1-1|TRBV6-6|-|-
TGTGCCAGCAGTTACTCCATAAGAATGAACACTGAAGCTTTCTTT
CASSYSIRMNTEAFF
>TRBJ2-3|TRBV10-2|TRBD1|-
TGCGCCAGCAACCCGGGACAGTGGCCTACGCAGTATTTT
CASNPGQWPTQYF
>TRBJ1-3|TRBV19|-|-
TGTGCCAGTAGCAACGTCGCACAAATAGGAAACACCATATATTTT
CASSNVAQIGNTIYF
>TRBJ1-6|TRBV28|-|-
TGTGCCAGCAGCATCAGCTCCTATAATTCACCCCTCCACTTT
CASSISSYNSPLHF
>TRBJ2-7|TRBV11-2|-|-
TGTGCCAGCAGCCTACGATGGGCAGGGATCGACGAGCAGTACTTC
CASSLRWAGIDEQYF
>TRBJ2-3|TRBV9|-|once
TGTGCCAGCAGCGTAGGGGCCGTCGAGAATGGCGATACGCAGTATTTT
CASSVGAVENGDTQYF
>TRBJ1-1|TRBV30|-|-
TGTGCCTGGATGAATAAGGGGTTTAGGAACACTGAAGCTTTCTTT
CAWMNKGFRNTEAFF
>TRBJ1-1|TRBV30|-|-
TGTGCCCTATCAAGGTCTTTGGACACTGAAGCTTTCTTT
CALSRSLDTEAFF
>TRBJ1-5|TRBV27|-|-
TGTGCCAGCAGTTTTGGGTTTAATCAGCCCCAGCATTTT
CASSFGFNQPQHF
>TRBJ1-6|TRBV5-1|-|-
TGCGCCAGCAGCTTGATAGGTGGGCGGGGTAATTCACCCCTCCACTTT
CASSLIGGRGNSPLHF
>TRBJ2-7|TRBV4-2|-|-
TGTGCCAGCAGCCAAGAAGCGCGGGCCTACGAGCAGTACTTC
CASSQEARAYEQYF
>TRBJ1-6|TRBV27|-|-
TGTGCCAGCAGTTTAGCCGGCATAAATTCACCCCTCCACTTT
CASSLAGINSPLHF
>TRBJ2-2|TRBV6-1|-|-
TGTGCCAGCAGTGAAGTTGGGGATCCGAACACCGGGGAGCTGTTTTTT
CASSEVGDPNTGELFF
>TRBJ1-3|TRBV7-2|-|-
TGTGCCAGCAGCTTAGTGGGTACAGGAAACACCATATATTTT
CASSLVGTGNTIYF
>TRBJ2-1|TRBV11-2|-|-
TGTGCCAGCAGCTTAGTCGATGAGCAGTTCTTC
CASSLVDEQFF
>TRBJ2-7|TRBV15|TRBD1|-
TGTGCCACCAGCGACCCCAGTCAGACAGGGACCTACGAGCAGTACTTC
CATSDPSQTGTYEQYF
>TRBJ2-7|TRBV9|-|-
TGTGCCAGCAGCGGCACAGGGTCCGCTTATCTATACGAGCAGTACTTC
CASSGTGSAYLYEQYF
>TRBJ1-1|TRBV5-1|-|-
TGCGCCAGCAGCTTGGGCCGGGGGCTCACTGAAGCTTTCTTT
CASSLGRGLTEAFF
>TRBJ1-2|TRBV18|-|-
TGTGCCAGCTCACCCAGGGTCGAGCAAAGAAGACCTAACTATGGCTACACCTTC
CASSPRVEQRRPNYGYTF
>TRBJ2-2|TRBV27|-|-
TGTGCCAGCAGTCTAGGGACTGTGACCGGGGAGCTGTTTTTT
CASSLGTVTGELFF